What follows are 31 T cell receptor beta chains derived from one specimen sequenced in a study of blood T cell repertoires in COVID-19. Sequenced by immunoSEQ multiplex PCR; TCRdb stores in-frame clones only, minus some. This table holds about 80,000 clones, roughly four fifths found once. What was sequenced was peripheral blood. All receptors derive from a human donor in a cohort sampled during active COVID-19.

The chain combines TRBV19 with TRBJ1-5; the D gene is possibly TRBD1 (5 bases). From germline, CDR1 is LNHDA and CDR2 SQIVND (reference sequence). The germline V and J ends were trimmed by 4 bases and 9 bases, with 10 bases remaining between them. This CDR3 has 12 residues. The CDR3 bases are TGTGCCAGTAGTAAAGGGGTTGGGCCCCAGCATTTT. Translating it yields CASSKGVGPQHF.

The J gene is TRBJ1-5, the V gene TRBV3-1 (or the pseudogene TRBV3-2); D not certain. The CDR3 has 14 residues. Germline V CDR1 and CDR2: LGHDT, YNNKEL (reference sequence). V lost 1 base and J 9 bases, leaving 13 bases between the germline ends. CDR3 DNA sequence: TGTGCCAGCAGCCAAGGGAACGACTTGGGGCCCCAGCATTTT. Translated, it gives CASSQGNDLGPQHF.

V is TRBV28 and J is TRBJ2-7, with TRBD1 matching over 9 bases. CDR1 and CDR2 from the germline V gene are MDHEN and SYDVKM. The V segment lost 5 bases and the J segment 2 bases; nucleotides outside the gene matches: 7. The CDR3 consists of 15 residues. The CDR3 reads CASSPPGTGTYEQYF. CDR3 DNA sequence: TGTGCCAGCAGTCCCCCCGGGACAGGGACCTACGAGCAGTACTTC.

J is TRBJ1-3 and V is TRBV11-2, with D unresolved. The V and J ends lost 0 bases and 0 bases respectively, with 12 bases between them. The CDR3 covers 17 residues. Germline V gene data show CDR1 as SGHAT and CDR2 as FQNNGV. The CDR3 sequence: CASSLDPPVYSGNTIYF. The CDR3 DNA sequence: TGTGCCAGCAGCTTAGATCCCCCGGTTTACTCTGGAAACACCATATATTTT.

In nucleotides, the CDR3 is TGTGCCAGTAGTATTAGCGGGGGGTACGGCACCGGGGAGCTGTTTTTT. This sequence encodes CASSISGGYGTGELFF. The chain links TRBV19 to TRBJ2-2; 10 bases are a match to TRBD2. The CDR3 consists of 16 residues. Germline values: CDR1 LNHDA, CDR2 SQIVND (reference sequence). V was clipped by 3 bases and J by 4 bases; unmatched bases: 5.

V is TRBV6-5 and J is TRBJ1-6; D gene uncertain. The V and J ends lost 2 bases and 4 bases respectively, with 6 bases between them. Looked up from germline, CDR1 is MNHEY and CDR2 is SVGAGI. The CDR3 runs 14 residues. The CDR3 region is CASSYTVYNSPLHF. The CDR3, as DNA: TGTGCCAGCAGTTACACGGTTTATAATTCACCCCTCCACTTT.

This rearrangement joins TRBV5-1 to TRBJ2-3; D perhaps matches TRBD1 (6 bases). The CDR3 loop spans 19 amino acids. Trimming cost V 0 bases and J 0 bases, with 20 bases left between them. Germline CDR1 is SGHRS and CDR2 is YFSETQ. CDR3 bases: TGCGCCAGCAGCTTGGAGGGGACAAAGGGTACCACAAGCACAGATACGCAGTATTTT. Translating gives CASSLEGTKGTTSTDTQYF. Full variable domain (remainder filled in from reference TRBV5-1 and TRBJ2-3): KAGVTQTPRYLIKTRGQQVTLSCSPISGHRSVSWYQQTPGQGLQFLFEYFSETQRNKGNFPGRFSGRQFSNSRSEMNVSTLELGDSALYLCASSLEGTKGTTSTDTQYFGPGTRLTVL.

The rearrangement uses TRBV14 and TRBJ2-1, with 10 bases aligning to TRBD1. The CDR3 sequence is 14 residues long. The germline CDR1 and CDR2 sequences are SGHDN and FVKESK. Unmatched junction bases numbered 6, after V lost 7 bases and J lost 6 bases. This CDR3 reads CASNPGQGFNEQFF. The CDR3, as DNA: TGTGCCAGCAACCCGGGACAGGGGTTCAATGAGCAGTTCTTC.

The chain links TRBV18 to TRBJ2-3; 9 bases agree with TRBD1. CDR3 length: 15 amino acids. Trimming at V came to 3 bases and at J to 2 bases, leaving 3 bases not matched to a gene. Germline values: CDR1 KGHSH, CDR2 LQKENI. In nucleotides, the CDR3 is TGTGCCAGCTCACCCCGGGACAGGGACACAGATACGCAGTATTTT. Translation: CASSPRDRDTDTQYF.

The chain has TRBV7-9 and TRBJ1-1, with D maybe TRBD1 (5 bases). With 3 bases removed from V and 2 bases from J, the gap between germline ends came to 16 bases. The CDR3 consists of 16 residues. From germline, CDR1 is SEHNR and CDR2 FQNEAQ (reference sequence). The CDR3 is CASSFSMGPSNTEAFF. In nucleotides, the CDR3 is TGTGCCAGCAGCTTTAGTATGGGGCCGAGTAACACTGAAGCTTTCTTT.

This chain joins TRBV2 and TRBJ2-1; D is ambiguous. The CDR3 runs 14 residues. CDR1 and CDR2 from the germline V gene are SNHLY and FYNNEI. V dropped 4 bases and J dropped 8 bases, with 15 bases sitting between them. For the CDR3, the DNA is TGTGCCAGCAGTGCTGGCATACCCCTCTATGAGCAGTTCTTC. Amino acids: CASSAGIPLYEQFF.

The table lists this clone with a few counts. This rearrangement joins TRBV10-3 to TRBJ1-2; 11 bases line up with TRBD1. V shed 6 bases, J shed 4 bases, and the junction held 7 bases outside the gene matches. Germline V gene sequence: CDR1 ENHRY, CDR2 SYGVKD. This CDR3 has 15 amino acids. CDR3 sequence: CAISGTGGSGYGYTF. In DNA form, the CDR3 reads TGTGCCATCAGCGGGACAGGGGGGTCTGGCTATGGCTACACCTTC.

This clone showed up just once. V is TRBV18 and J is TRBJ2-3; 7 nucleotides align to TRBD2. Germline lookup yields CDR1 KGHSH and CDR2 LQKENI. The CDR3 contains 16 residues. With 6 bases clipped from V and 5 bases from J, the junction kept 14 bases outside the gene matches. The DNA for the CDR3 is TGTGCCAGCTCCCCAGGGCTAGCGGACTGGGGAGATACGCAGTATTTT. It specifies CASSPGLADWGDTQYF.

The rearrangement joins TRBV7-2 to TRBJ1-4; D may be TRBD1 (5 bases). Germline lookup yields CDR1 SGHTA and CDR2 FQGNSA. CDR3 length equals 14 residues. The ends were cut back, 4 bases at V and 11 bases at J, with 17 bases in the middle. The chain's CDR3 is CASSYGASGGKLFF. The CDR3 nucleotides are TGTGCCAGCAGCTATGGGGCCTCGGGGGGGAAACTGTTTTTT.

The J gene is TRBJ2-3, the V gene TRBV29-1, with D perhaps TRBD1 (5 bases). Trimming cost V 6 bases and J 4 bases, with 14 bases left between them. The germline gives CDR1 SQVTM, CDR2 ANQGSEA. The CDR3 has 13 amino acids. CDR3 region: CSVDDSPPDTQYF. DNA of the CDR3: TGCAGCGTCGACGACAGTCCCCCAGATACGCAGTATTTT.

The chain employs TRBV5-1 and TRBJ2-6; maybe TRBD2 (5 bases). The CDR3 sequence is 16 residues long. The germline CDR1 and CDR2 sequences are SGHRS and YFSETQ. V gave up 5 bases and J gave up 0 bases, with 12 bases separating them. This CDR3 reads CASRPGLFSGANVLTF. As DNA, the CDR3 is TGCGCCAGCAGACCAGGACTGTTCTCTGGGGCCAACGTCCTGACTTTC.

The chain links TRBV7-9 to TRBJ1-2; D possibly corresponds to TRBD1 (6 bases). Trimming removed 2 bases from V and 7 bases from J, with 17 bases in between. The CDR3 sequence is 15 residues long. From germline, CDR1 is SEHNR and CDR2 FQNEAQ (reference sequence). Here the CDR3 DNA reads TGTGCCAGCAGCTTAACTGGGAAGGGGGAAGGTGGCTACACCTTC. This gives the protein CASSLTGKGEGGYTF.

The chain uses TRBV25-1 and TRBJ2-6, with D perhaps TRBD2 (6 bases). V was clipped by 5 bases and J by 0 bases, with 14 bases between them. The CDR3 runs 17 residues. The germline V gene encodes CDR1 MGHDK and CDR2 SYGVNS. DNA of the CDR3: TGTGCCAGCAGTCCTTTTGGGGGGACCTCTGGGGCCAACGTCCTGACTTTC. It translates to CASSPFGGTSGANVLTF.

This clone appeared a single time. The chain has TRBV11-3 and TRBJ2-7, with 7 positions matching TRBD1. This CDR3 is built from 13 residues. In germline, CDR1 is SGHNT, CDR2 YENEEA. After removal of 5 bases from V and 6 bases from J, the junction contained 7 bases not matched to a gene. Here the CDR3 reads CASSPHRGGEQYF. The CDR3, as DNA: TGTGCCAGCAGCCCGCACAGGGGTGGCGAGCAGTACTTC. Variable domain in full (rest from reference TRBV11-3 and TRBJ2-7): EAGVVQSPRYKIIEKKQPVAFWCNPISGHNTLYWYLQNLGQGPELLIRYENEEAVDDSQLPKDRFSAERLKGVDSTLKIQPAELGDSAVYLCASSPHRGGEQYFGPGTRLTVT.

This clone is a singleton in its sample. The genes are TRBV7-2 and TRBJ2-7; 8 bases match TRBD1. The ends lost 6 bases at V and 1 base at J; junction bases unmatched: 8. The CDR3 runs to 15 residues. CDR1 and CDR2 from the germline V gene are SGHTA and FQGNSA. The CDR3 spells CASRTTGGSSYEQYF. As DNA, the CDR3 is TGTGCCAGCAGGACTACAGGGGGTTCATCCTACGAGCAGTACTTC.

This clone has a single count. The J gene is TRBJ1-1, the V gene TRBV28; D gene ambiguous. The CDR3 has 13 amino acids. The germline CDR1 and CDR2 sequences are MDHEN and SYDVKM. Trimming took off 3 bases at V and 11 bases at J, with 16 bases between the two ends. CDR3 protein: CASSLSQALQAFF. CDR3 nucleotides: TGTGCCAGCAGTTTGTCGCAGGCCCTGCAGGCTTTCTTT.

This clone was picked up a small number of times. V usage is TRBV2 and J usage is TRBJ1-6; 8 nucleotides match TRBD1. The V gene's germline CDR1 is SNHLY and CDR2 FYNNEI. The CDR3 spans 14 residues. Trimming at V came to 5 bases and at J to 6 bases, leaving 3 bases not matched to a gene. The CDR3 region is CASSPDRGNSPLHF. DNA for the CDR3: TGTGCCAGCAGTCCCGACAGGGGTAATTCACCCCTCCACTTT.

To note about this clone: The sample carries other DNA sequences with the same CDR3. V and J are TRBV20-1 and TRBJ1-2; possibly TRBD1 for D (5 bases). The CDR3 has 11 residues. Germline CDR1 reads DFQATT; CDR2 reads SNEGSKA (reference sequence). V lost 6 bases, J lost 5 bases, and 10 bases lay in between. This chain's CDR3 is CSARGGYGYTF. The DNA of the CDR3 is TGCAGTGCCCGGGGGGGATATGGCTACACCTTC.

The chain has TRBV18 and TRBJ2-6; 11 positions agree with TRBD2. Germline loops: CDR1 KGHSH, CDR2 LQKENI. This CDR3 has 18 amino acids. V was pared by 0 bases and J by 2 bases, with 3 bases of the junction left unmatched. The CDR3 loop reads CASSPPSGGAAGANVLTF. Here the CDR3 DNA reads TGTGCCAGCTCACCACCTAGCGGGGGGGCTGCTGGGGCCAACGTCCTGACTTTC.

The chain is built from TRBV28 and TRBJ1-3; D is ambiguous. CDR1 and CDR2 (germline): MDHEN, SYDVKM. The CDR3 runs to 15 residues. The V end was cut by 2 bases, the J end by 0 bases, with 8 bases between. CDR3 nucleotide sequence: TGTGCCAGCAGTTTAGGAGGGAGCTCTGGAAACACCATATATTTT. Its protein is CASSLGGSSGNTIYF.

The J gene is TRBJ1-6, the V gene TRBV1; TRBD1, the table's D call, was not compared with the DNA. TRBV1 is a known pseudogene. The CDR3 has 15 residues. The CDR3 here is CTSSHYRGPNSPLHF. The CDR3 bases are TGCACCAGCAGCCATTACAGGGGCCCAAATTCACCCCTCCACTTT.

This chain connects TRBV11-2 to TRBJ2-2, with D possibly matching TRBD1 (6 bases). The ends were cut back, 5 bases at V and 4 bases at J, with 20 bases in the middle. Germline V gives CDR1 SGHAT, CDR2 FQNNGV. This CDR3 is 17 amino acids long. The CDR3 protein is CASSLRGSTGRTGELFF. The CDR3 nucleotides are TGTGCCAGCAGCCTAAGGGGGAGCACGGGACGCACCGGGGAGCTGTTTTTT.

The rearrangement links TRBV28 to TRBJ2-3, with 7 bases lining up with TRBD2. The CDR3 has 16 amino acids. Germline lookup yields CDR1 MDHEN and CDR2 SYDVKM. Trimming removed 5 bases from V and 6 bases from J; junction bases left unmatched: 14. The CDR3 DNA reads TGTGCCAGCAGTACCCCGGGGGGTAGCGGGTTGGATACGCAGTATTTT. Translating gives CASSTPGGSGLDTQYF.

This clone appeared once. The V call is TRBV29-1, the J call TRBJ2-3; TRBD1 matches 9 bases. The CDR3 length is 13 residues. Germline trimming cut 8 bases from V and 3 bases from J; bases unmatched to any gene: 6. Looked up from germline, CDR1 is SQVTM and CDR2 is ANQGSEA. The CDR3 DNA reads as TGCAGCTCAAAGGGACAGGGAACAGATACGCAGTATTTT. Translated, it gives CSSKGQGTDTQYF.

This clone was seen a single time. The rearrangement uses TRBV19 and TRBJ2-5; TRBD1 aligns across 8 bases. The length of the CDR3 is 17 residues. V was clipped by 5 bases and J by 4 bases; unmatched bases: 15. CDR1 and CDR2 from the germline V gene are LNHDA and SQIVND (reference sequence). The CDR3 region has the DNA TGTGCCAGTAGTTTAAGGGGCCAGGGGGCGTATCGAGAGACCCAGTACTTC. This encodes CASSLRGQGAYRETQYF.

CDR3 sequence reads: CASSTSPTGAKNIQYF. In nucleotides, the CDR3 is TGTGCCAGTAGTACCAGTCCGACAGGCGCCAAAAACATTCAGTACTTC. The J gene is TRBJ2-4, the V gene TRBV19; a weak D match, TRBD1 (6 bases). The CDR3 is 16 residues long. Germline V gene lookup returns CDR1 LNHDA and CDR2 SQIVND (reference sequence). Trimming pared 4 bases from V and 1 base from J, leaving 14 bases between.